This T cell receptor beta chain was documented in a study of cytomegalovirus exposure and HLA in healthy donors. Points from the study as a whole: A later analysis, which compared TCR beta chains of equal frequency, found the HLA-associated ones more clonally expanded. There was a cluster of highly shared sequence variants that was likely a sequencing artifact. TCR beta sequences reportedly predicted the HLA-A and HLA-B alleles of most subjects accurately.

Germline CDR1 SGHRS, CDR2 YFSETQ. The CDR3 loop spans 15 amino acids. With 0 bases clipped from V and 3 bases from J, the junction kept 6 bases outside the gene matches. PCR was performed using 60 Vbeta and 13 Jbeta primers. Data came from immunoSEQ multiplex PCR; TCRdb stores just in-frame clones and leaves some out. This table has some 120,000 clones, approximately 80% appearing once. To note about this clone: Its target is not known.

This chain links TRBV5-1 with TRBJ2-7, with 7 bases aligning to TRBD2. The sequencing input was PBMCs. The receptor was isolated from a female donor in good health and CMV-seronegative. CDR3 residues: CASSLERGPGYEQYF. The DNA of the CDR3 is TGCGCCAGCAGCTTGGAGCGGGGCCCCGGCTACGAGCAGTACTTC.